This entry is about one T cell receptor (beta chain). Additional DNA sequences in this sample encode the identical CDR3. The data were produced by immunoSEQ multiplex PCR, yet TCRdb's version contains in-frame clones alone and is incomplete. The data show about 20,000 clones, more than 85% seen once. This sample stems from a study of T cell changes during pregnancy in multiple sclerosis. J lost 6 bases, V lost 2 bases, and 3 bases had no gene match. The CDR3 length is 14 residues. Looked up from germline, CDR1 is MNHNS and CDR2 is SASEGT. Sequencing was performed on CD8+ T cells from peripheral blood mononuclear cells, taken after pregnancy. This chain uses TRBV6-1 with TRBJ1-5, with 8 bases fitting TRBD1. This TCR was sampled from a female donor in good health, enrolled as a control in a pregnancy study. CDR3 sequence: CASSESDRAQPQHF. Written as DNA, the CDR3 is TGTGCCAGCAGTGAATCGGACAGGGCTCAGCCCCAGCATTTT.